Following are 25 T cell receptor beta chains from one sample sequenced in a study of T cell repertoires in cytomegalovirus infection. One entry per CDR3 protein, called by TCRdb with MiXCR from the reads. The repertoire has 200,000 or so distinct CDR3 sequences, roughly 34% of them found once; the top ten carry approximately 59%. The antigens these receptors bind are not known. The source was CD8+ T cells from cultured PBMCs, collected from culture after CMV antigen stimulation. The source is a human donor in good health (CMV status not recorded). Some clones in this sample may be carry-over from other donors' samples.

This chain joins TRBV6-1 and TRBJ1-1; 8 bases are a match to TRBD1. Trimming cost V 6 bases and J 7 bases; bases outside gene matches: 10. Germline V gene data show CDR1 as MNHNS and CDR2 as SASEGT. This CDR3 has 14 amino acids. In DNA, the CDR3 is TGTGCCAGCAGCGACCCGGGACAGGTGATTGAAGCTTTCTTT. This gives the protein CASSDPGQVIEAFF.

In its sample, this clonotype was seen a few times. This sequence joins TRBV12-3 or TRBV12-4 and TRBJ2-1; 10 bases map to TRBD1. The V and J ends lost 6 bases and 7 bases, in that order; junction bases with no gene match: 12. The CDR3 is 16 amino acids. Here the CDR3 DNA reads TGTGCCAGCAGGAGTACCGGGACAGGGGTTATGAATGAGCAGTTCTTC. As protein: CASRSTGTGVMNEQFF.

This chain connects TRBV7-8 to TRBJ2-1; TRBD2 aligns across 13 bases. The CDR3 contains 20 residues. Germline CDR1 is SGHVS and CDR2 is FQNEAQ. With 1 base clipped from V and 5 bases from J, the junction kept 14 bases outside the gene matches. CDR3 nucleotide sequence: TGTGCCAGCAGCTTAGACCCCGGGACTAGCGGGGTAGGAGGACACAATGAGCAGTTCTTC. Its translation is CASSLDPGTSGVGGHNEQFF.

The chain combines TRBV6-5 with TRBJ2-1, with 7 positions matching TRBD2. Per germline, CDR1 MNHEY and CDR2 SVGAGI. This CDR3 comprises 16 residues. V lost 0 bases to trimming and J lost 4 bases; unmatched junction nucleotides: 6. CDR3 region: CASSYSGTGGYNEQFF. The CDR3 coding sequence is TGTGCCAGCAGTTACTCGGGGACGGGAGGATACAATGAGCAGTTCTTC.

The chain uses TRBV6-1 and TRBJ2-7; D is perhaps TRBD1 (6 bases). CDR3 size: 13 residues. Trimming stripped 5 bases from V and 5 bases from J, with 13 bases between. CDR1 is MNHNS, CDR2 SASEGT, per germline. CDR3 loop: CASSPDSGNEQYF. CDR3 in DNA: TGTGCCAGCAGTCCGGACAGTGGGAACGAGCAGTACTTC.

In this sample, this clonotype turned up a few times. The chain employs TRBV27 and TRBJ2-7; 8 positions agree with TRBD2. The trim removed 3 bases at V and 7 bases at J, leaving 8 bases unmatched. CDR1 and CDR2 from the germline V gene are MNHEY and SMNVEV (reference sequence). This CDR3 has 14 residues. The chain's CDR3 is CASSFQGLGIEQYF. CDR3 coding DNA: TGTGCCAGCAGTTTCCAGGGACTAGGGATAGAGCAGTACTTC.

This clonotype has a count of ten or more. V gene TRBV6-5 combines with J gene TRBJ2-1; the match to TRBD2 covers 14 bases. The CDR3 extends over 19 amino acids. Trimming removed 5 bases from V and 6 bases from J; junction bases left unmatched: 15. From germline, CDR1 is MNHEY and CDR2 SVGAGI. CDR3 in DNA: TGTGCCAGCAGTGCTACCGGGACTAGCGGGAGTGTTCGGTCCAATGAGCAGTTCTTC. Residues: CASSATGTSGSVRSNEQFF.

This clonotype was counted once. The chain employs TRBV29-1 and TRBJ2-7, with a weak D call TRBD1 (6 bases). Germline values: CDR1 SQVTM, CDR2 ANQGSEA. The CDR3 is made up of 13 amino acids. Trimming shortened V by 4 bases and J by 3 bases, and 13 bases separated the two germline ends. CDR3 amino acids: CSVVPRDNYEQYF. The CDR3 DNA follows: TGCAGCGTTGTCCCCCGGGACAACTACGAGCAGTACTTC.

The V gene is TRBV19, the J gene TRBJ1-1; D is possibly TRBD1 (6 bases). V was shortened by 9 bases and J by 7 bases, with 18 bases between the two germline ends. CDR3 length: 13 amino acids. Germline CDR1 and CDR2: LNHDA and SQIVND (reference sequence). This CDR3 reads CASKDRQVLEAFF. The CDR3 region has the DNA TGTGCCAGCAAAGATCGACAGGTTCTTGAAGCTTTCTTT.

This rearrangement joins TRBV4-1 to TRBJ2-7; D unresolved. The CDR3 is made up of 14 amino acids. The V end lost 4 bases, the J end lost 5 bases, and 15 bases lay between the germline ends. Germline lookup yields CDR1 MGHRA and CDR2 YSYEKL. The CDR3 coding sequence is TGCGCCAGCAGCCCCCGCAACCAGGCGGACGAGCAGTACTTC. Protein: CASSPRNQADEQYF.

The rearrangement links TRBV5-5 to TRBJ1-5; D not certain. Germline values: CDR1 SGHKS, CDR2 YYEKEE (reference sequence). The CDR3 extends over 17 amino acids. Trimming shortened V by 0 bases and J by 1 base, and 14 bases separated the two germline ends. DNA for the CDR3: TGTGCCAGCAGCTTGGCCGGAAGTCCCCGGAGCAATCAGCCCCAGCATTTT. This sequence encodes CASSLAGSPRSNQPQHF.

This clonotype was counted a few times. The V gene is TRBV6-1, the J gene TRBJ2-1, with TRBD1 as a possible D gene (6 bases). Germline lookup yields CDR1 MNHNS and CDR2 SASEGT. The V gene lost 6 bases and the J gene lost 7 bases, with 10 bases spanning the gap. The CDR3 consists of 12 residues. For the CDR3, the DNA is TGTGCCAGCAGGGCAGGGGTGAATGAGCAGTTCTTC. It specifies CASRAGVNEQFF.

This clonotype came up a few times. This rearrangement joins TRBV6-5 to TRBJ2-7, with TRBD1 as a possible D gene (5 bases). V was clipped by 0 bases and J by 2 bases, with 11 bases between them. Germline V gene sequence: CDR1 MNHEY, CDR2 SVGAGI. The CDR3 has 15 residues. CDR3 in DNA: TGTGCCAGCAGTTACTCACAGGTTCTCACCTACGAGCAGTACTTC. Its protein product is CASSYSQVLTYEQYF.

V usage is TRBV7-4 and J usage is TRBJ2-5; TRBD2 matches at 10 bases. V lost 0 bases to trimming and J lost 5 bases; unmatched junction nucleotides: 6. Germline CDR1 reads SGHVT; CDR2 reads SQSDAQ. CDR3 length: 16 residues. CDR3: CASSLALAGATETQYF. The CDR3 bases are TGTGCCAGCAGCTTAGCGCTAGCGGGAGCGACCGAGACCCAGTACTTC.

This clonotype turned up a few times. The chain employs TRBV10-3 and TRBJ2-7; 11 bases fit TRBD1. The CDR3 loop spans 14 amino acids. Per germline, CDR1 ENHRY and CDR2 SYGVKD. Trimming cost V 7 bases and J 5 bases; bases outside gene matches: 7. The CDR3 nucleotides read TGTGCCATCAAGTCTGGACAGGGGGCCGACGAGCAGTACTTC. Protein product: CAIKSGQGADEQYF.

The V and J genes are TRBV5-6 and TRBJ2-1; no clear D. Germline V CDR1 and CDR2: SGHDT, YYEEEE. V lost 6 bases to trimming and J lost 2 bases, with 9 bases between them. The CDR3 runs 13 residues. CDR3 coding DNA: TGTGCCAGCACCTACGAGACCTACAATGAGCAGTTCTTC. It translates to CASTYETYNEQFF. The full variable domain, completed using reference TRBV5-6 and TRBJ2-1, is DAGVTQSPTHLIKTRGQQVTLRCSPKSGHDTVSWYQQALGQGPQFIFQYYEEEERQRGNFPDRFSGHQFPNYSSELNVNALLLGDSALYLCASTYETYNEQFFGPGTRLTVL.

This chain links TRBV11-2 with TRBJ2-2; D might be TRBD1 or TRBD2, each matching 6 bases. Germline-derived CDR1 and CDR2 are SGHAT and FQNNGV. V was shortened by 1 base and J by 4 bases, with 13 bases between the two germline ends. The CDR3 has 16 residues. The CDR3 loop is CASSLVRDISTGELFF. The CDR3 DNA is TGTGCCAGCAGCTTAGTGCGGGACATTAGCACCGGGGAGCTGTTTTTT.

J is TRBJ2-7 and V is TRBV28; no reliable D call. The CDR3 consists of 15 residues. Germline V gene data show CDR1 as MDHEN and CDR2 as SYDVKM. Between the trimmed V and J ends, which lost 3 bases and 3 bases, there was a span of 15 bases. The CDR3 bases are TGTGCCAGCAGTTTCCTGAATACAATGGGCTACGAGCAGTACTTC. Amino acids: CASSFLNTMGYEQYF. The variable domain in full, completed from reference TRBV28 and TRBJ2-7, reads DVKVTQSSRYLVKRTGEKVFLECVQDMDHENMFWYRQDPGLGLRLIYFSYDVKMKEKGDIPEGYSVSREKKERFSLILESASTNQTSMYLCASSFLNTMGYEQYFGPGTRLTVT.

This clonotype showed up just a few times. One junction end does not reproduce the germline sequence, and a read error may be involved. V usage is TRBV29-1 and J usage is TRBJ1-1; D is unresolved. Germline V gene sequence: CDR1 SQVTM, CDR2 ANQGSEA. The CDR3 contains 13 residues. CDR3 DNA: TGCAGCGTGGAAGGAGGGTTGAACACTGAAGCTTTCTTT. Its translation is CSVEGGLNTEAFF.

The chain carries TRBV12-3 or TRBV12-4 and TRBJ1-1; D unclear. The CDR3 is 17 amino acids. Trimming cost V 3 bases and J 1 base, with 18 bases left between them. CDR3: CASSFLREGLGNTEAFF. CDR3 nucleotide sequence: TGTGCCAGCAGTTTTTTAAGGGAGGGCCTTGGGAACACTGAAGCTTTCTTT.

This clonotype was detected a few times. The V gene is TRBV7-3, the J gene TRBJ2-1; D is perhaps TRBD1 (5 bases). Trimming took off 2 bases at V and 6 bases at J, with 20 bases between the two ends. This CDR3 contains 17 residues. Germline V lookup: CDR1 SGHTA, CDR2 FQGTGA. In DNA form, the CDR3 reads TGTGCCAGCAGCTTATCTATTCGCGACAGACCTTTCAATGAGCAGTTCTTC. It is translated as CASSLSIRDRPFNEQFF.

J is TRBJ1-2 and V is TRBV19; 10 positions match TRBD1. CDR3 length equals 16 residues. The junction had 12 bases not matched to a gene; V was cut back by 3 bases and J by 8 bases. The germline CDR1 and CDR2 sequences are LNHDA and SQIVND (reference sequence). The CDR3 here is CASSIRDRGPHHGYTF. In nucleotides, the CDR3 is TGTGCCAGTAGTATTAGGGACAGGGGACCTCACCACGGCTACACCTTC.

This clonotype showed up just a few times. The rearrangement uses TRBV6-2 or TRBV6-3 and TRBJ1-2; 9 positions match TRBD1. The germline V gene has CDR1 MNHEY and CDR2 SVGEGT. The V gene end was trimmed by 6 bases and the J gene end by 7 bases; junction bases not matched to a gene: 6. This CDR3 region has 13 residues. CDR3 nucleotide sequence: TGTGCCAGCAGGTCCGGGACAGGGCTTGGCTACACCTTC. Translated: CASRSGTGLGYTF.

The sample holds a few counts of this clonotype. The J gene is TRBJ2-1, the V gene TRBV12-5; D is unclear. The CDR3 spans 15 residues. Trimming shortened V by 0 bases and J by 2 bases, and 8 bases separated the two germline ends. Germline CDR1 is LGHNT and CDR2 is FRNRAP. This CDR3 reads CASGLVPPAYNEQFF. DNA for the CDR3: TGTGCTAGTGGTTTGGTACCCCCGGCCTACAATGAGCAGTTCTTC.

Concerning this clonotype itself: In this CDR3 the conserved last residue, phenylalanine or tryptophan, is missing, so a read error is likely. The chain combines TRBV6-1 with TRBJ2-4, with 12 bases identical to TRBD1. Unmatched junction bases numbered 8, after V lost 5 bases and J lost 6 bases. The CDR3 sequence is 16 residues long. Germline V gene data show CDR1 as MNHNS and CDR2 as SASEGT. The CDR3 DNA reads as TGTGCCAGCAGTCGAGAGGGACAGGGGGCAATAAACATTCAGTACTTA. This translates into CASSREGQGAINIQYL.